This record covers a single TCR beta chain. This specimen comes from a study of OX40 agonist ivuxolimab in advanced cancers. In the study overall: The diagnoses of dose-escalation patients were hepatocellular carcinoma, melanoma, renal cell or head and neck cancer.

Profiling relied on immunoSEQ multiplex PCR, and the TCRdb table lists in-frame clones only, not all of them. The table lists about 86,000 clones, under 95% of them singletons, with about 8.5% in the top ten. Germline values: CDR1 MNHNS, CDR2 SASEGT. The CDR3 is 17 residues long. Between the trimmed V and J ends, which lost 4 bases and 0 bases, there was a span of 17 bases. The sample in question was CD4+ or CD8+ T cells sorted from blood, obtained in a trial of the OX40 agonist ivuxolimab. This TCR was sampled from an adult with an advanced solid tumor such as melanoma, head and neck, liver or kidney cancer. The rearrangement uses TRBV6-1 and TRBJ2-3; TRBD1 or TRBD2 may be the D gene (5 bases each). For the CDR3, the DNA is TGTGCCAGCAGTGGGGAGTGGGGCACAACTAGCACAGATACGCAGTATTTT. Residues: CASSGEWGTTSTDTQYF.